This T cell receptor (beta chain) originates from a study of cytomegalovirus exposure and HLA in healthy donors. Notes on the study in general: A later analysis showed TCR association rates differing by HLA locus, peaking at DRB1 and lowest at HLA-C. For most TCR sequences rarity was the rule, although some public TCRs occurred in many donors.

From germline, CDR1 is SEHNR and CDR2 FQNEAQ (reference sequence). CDR3 length equals 12 residues. V lost 5 bases, J lost 13 bases, and 17 bases lay in between. In the case of this clone: Antigen: not known.

PCR employed 60 Vbeta and 13 Jbeta primers. Authors' data handling: Later analysis identified approximately 88 million unique TCR beta chains, 10 million to 12 million shared. Method: immunoSEQ multiplex PCR; TCRdb's copy keeps in-frame clones and lacks some. Clonal size and the V and J genes are those of that table, whereas D and trimming came from the DNA. This table holds a few hundred thousand clones, 65% to 80% found once. At sampling all donors were nominally healthy, likely with unrecorded immune exposures. The chain links TRBV7-9 to TRBJ1-2; possibly TRBD1 for D (6 bases). This clonotype originated in a man aged 35 to 55 in good health and CMV-seronegative. The source material was PBMCs. The DNA for the CDR3 is TGTGCCAGCAGCCGGTCGACAGGAGGACCCACCTTC. Translated, it gives CASSRSTGGPTF. Full variable domain (outside the CDR3, taken from reference TRBV7-9 and TRBJ1-2): DTGVSQNPRHKITKRGQNVTFRCDPISEHNRLYWYRQTLGQGPEFLTYFQNEAQLEKSRLLSDRFSAERPKGSFSTLEIQRTEQGDSAMYLCASSRSTGGPTFGSGTRLTVV.